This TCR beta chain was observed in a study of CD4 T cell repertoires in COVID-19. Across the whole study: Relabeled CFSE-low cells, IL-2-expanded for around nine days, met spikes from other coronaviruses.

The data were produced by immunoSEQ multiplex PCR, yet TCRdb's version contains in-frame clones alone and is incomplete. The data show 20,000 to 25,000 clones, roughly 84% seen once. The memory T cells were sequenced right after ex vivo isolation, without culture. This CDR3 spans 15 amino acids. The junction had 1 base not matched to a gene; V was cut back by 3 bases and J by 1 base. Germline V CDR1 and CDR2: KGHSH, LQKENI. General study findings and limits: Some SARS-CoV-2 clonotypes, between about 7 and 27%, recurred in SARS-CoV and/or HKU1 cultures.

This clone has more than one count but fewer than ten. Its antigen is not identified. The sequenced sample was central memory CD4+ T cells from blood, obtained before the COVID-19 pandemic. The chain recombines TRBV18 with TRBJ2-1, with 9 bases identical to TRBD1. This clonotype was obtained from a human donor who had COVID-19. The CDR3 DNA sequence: TGTGCCAGCTCACCTGGGACAGGGTCCTACAATGAGCAGTTCTTC. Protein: CASSPGTGSYNEQFF.